This T cell receptor (beta chain) is drawn from a study of blood T cells in healthy people across ages. Points from the study as a whole: Long-lived donors carried more naive CD4+ cells and greater diversity than aged donors. Underestimates were what the diversity estimates from one million T cells were considered to be.

With a J-beta primer mix and a sample-barcoded 5' primer, a second PCR ran about 7 to 11 cycles. TCRdb re-called the 5' RACE reads through MiXCR, storing one row per CDR3 protein. The sample includes around 1.7 million distinct CDR3 sequences, over 25% seen only once; the top ten take roughly 8%. Per germline, CDR1 MDHEN and CDR2 SYDVKM. V gave up 3 bases and J gave up 5 bases, with 16 bases separating them. The CDR3 loop spans 15 amino acids. Only a few counts were recorded for this clonotype. Its cognate antigen is unknown. Specimen: blood. The V gene is TRBV28, the J gene TRBJ2-5; a weak D match, TRBD1 (5 bases). The origin of this receptor is a woman aged 25 to 39 in good health. The CDR3 loop is CASSFDRPGYETQYF. Here the CDR3 DNA reads TGTGCCAGCAGTTTTGATCGGCCAGGGTACGAGACCCAGTACTTC.